This T cell receptor beta chain was found in a study of blood T cell repertoires in COVID-19. The wider study: Specimens from acute and convalescent COVID-19 originated in the United States, Italy and Spain. In each case, the material was cDNA or gDNA derived from T cells, B-cell-depleted T cells, or PBMCs.

CDR1 and CDR2 (germline): SGHTA, FQGNSA. Losses at the gene ends were 3 bases for V and 8 bases for J; bases not matched to a gene: 6. The CDR3 runs 15 residues. Libraries were prepared by immunoSEQ multiplex PCR; TCRdb keeps only in-frame clonotypes and omits some of them. The sample includes 150,000 to 200,000 clones, over 75% seen only once; the top ten take roughly 0.82%. Symptom resolution, clearance, or two negative PCRs marked the recovered donors of Cohort 3. Sequenced sample: PBMCs or T cells enriched from blood (not recorded which). The receptor comes from a woman younger than 30 who had recovered from COVID-19. V usage is TRBV7-2 and J usage is TRBJ2-1, with 11 bases identical to TRBD2. CDR3 region: CASSFSGRATYEQFF. The CDR3 nucleotides read TGTGCCAGCAGCTTTAGCGGGAGGGCCACTTATGAGCAGTTCTTC.